This TCR beta chain comes out of a study of shared clonotypes between healthy human individuals. Naive CD8 cells lacked CD45RO and underwent positive selection for CCR7, leaving out terminally differentiated effector memory CD45RA+ cells. The protocol was immunoSEQ multiplex PCR, while the TCRdb copy is restricted to in-frame clones and leaves out a portion. The data contain 800,000 to 950,000 clones, 90% to 97% of them seen just once; the ten biggest clones take up about 0.25%. The source is a man aged 25-40 years in good health. Sample: naive CD8+ T cells sorted from blood.

The CDR3 DNA sequence: TGTGCCAGCAGCCAAGATCGCCGGGAGGCTGCCTACGGGGCCAACGTCCTGACTTTC. Its translation: CASSQDRREAAYGANVLTF. J is TRBJ2-6 and V is TRBV4-2; the match to TRBD2 covers 7 bases. After removal of 0 bases from V and 4 bases from J, the junction contained 12 bases not matched to a gene. CDR3 size: 19 residues. CDR1 and CDR2 (germline): LGHNA, YNFKEQ.